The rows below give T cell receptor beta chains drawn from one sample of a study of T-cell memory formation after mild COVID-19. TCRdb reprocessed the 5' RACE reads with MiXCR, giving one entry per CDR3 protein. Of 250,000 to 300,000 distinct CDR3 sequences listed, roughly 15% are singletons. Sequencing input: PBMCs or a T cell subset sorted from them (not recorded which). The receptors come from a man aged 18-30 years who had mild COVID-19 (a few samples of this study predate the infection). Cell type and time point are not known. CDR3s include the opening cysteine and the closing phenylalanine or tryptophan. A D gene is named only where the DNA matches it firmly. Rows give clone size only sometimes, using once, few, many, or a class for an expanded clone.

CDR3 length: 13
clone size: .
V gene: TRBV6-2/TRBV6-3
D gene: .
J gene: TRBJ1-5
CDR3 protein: CASSPTGLQPQHF
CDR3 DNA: TGTGCCAGCAGTCCCACAGGGCTTCAGCCCCAGCATTTT

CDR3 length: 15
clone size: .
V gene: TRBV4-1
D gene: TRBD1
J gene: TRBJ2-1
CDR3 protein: CASSQDLGQVNEQFF
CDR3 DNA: TGCGCCAGCAGCCAAGACCTGGGACAGGTCAATGAGCAGTTCTTC

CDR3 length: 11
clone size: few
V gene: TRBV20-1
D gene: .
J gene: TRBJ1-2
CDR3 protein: CSARDPVGYTF
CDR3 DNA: TGCAGTGCTAGAGATCCGGTTGGCTACACCTTC

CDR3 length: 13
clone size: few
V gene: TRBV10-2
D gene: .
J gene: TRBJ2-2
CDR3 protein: CASSVSGIGELFF
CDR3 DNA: TGCGCCAGCAGTGTTTCGGGAATCGGGGAGCTGTTTTTT

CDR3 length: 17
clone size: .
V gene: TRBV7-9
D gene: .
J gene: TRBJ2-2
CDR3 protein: CASINPLRGGQAGELFF
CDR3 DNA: TGTGCCAGCATCAACCCCCTCAGGGGGGGGCAGGCCGGGGAGCTGTTTTTT

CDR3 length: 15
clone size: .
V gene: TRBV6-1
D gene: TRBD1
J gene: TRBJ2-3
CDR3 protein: CASRVTGEGTDTQYF
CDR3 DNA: TGTGCCAGCAGGGTGACAGGGGAGGGCACAGATACGCAGTATTTT

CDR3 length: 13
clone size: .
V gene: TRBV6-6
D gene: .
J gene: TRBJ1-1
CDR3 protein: CASSTGYHGEAFF
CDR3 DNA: TGTGCCAGCAGTACGGGTTACCACGGCGAAGCTTTCTTT

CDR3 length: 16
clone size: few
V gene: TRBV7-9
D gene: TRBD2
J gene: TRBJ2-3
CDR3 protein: CASSLTSGAAGDTQYF
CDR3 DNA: TGTGCCAGCAGTTTGACTAGCGGGGCCGCAGGAGATACGCAGTATTTT

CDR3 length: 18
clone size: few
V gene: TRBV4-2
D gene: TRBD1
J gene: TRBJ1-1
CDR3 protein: CASSQDQGQGVGNTEAFF
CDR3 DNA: TGTGCCAGCAGCCAAGATCAGGGGCAGGGGGTCGGGAACACTGAAGCTTTCTTT

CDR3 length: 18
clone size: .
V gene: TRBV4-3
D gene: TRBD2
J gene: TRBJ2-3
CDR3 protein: CASSQGLIAGGVTDTQYF
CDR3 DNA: TGCGCCAGCAGCCAAGGACTCATAGCGGGGGGAGTAACAGATACGCAGTATTTT

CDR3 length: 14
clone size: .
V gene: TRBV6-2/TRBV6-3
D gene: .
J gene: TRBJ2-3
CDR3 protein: CASRNGASPDTQYF
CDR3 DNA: TGTGCCAGCAGAAACGGGGCGTCACCAGATACGCAGTATTTT

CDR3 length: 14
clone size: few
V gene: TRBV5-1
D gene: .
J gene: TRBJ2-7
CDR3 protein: CASNNRGSVHEQYF
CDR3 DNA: TGCGCCAGCAACAATAGGGGGAGTGTCCACGAGCAGTACTTC

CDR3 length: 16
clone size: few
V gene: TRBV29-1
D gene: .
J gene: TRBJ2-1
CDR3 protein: CSAGGGGPPSGNEQFF
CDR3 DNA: TGCAGCGCCGGGGGAGGGGGACCCCCGTCGGGAAATGAGCAGTTCTTC

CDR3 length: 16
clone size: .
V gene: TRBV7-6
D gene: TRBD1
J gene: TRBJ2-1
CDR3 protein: CASRRRQGATYNEQFF
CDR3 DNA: TGTGCCAGCAGACGAAGACAGGGGGCTACATACAATGAGCAGTTCTTC

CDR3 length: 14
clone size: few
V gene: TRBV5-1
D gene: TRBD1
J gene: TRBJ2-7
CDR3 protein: CASSERTGPNEQYF
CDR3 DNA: TGCGCCAGCAGTGAAAGGACAGGGCCTAACGAGCAGTACTTC

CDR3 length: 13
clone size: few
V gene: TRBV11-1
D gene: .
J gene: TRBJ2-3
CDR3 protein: CASGTGPLHTQYF
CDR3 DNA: TGTGCCAGCGGGACGGGGCCCTTGCATACGCAGTATTTT